Listed below are T cell receptor beta chains from one sample, sequenced in a study of PD-1 blockade in mismatch repair-deficient tumors. Generated by immunoSEQ multiplex PCR, the TCRdb table keeps only in-frame clones and is missing some. Among some 110,000 clones listed, 60% to 85% were seen once. The sample in question was peripheral blood, obtained about 60 weeks after starting pembrolizumab. The source of these receptors is an adult with mismatch repair-deficient cancer. Both conserved end residues are part of each CDR3. The D gene is left open where the match is weak. Rows give clone size only sometimes, using once, few, many, or a class for an expanded clone.

size,J,D,V,DNA,CDR3
few,TRBJ1-3,.,TRBV7-2,TGTGCCAGCAGCTTAGGGGGAAACACCATATATTTT,CASSLGGNTIYF
.,TRBJ2-2,.,TRBV11-2,TGTGCCAGCAGCTTAGACCGTAACACCGGGGAGCTGTTTTTT,CASSLDRNTGELFF
.,TRBJ1-2,.,TRBV30,TGTGCCTGGAGTGTAAGGGGAAACTATGGCTACACCTTC,CAWSVRGNYGYTF
.,TRBJ2-7,.,TRBV7-2,TGTGCCAGCAGCTTGAGGCCAACCTACGAGCAGTACTTC,CASSLRPTYEQYF
.,TRBJ2-3,TRBD2,TRBV10-3,TGTGCCATCAGTGATACTAGGGCGGGAGGGACAGATACGCAGTATTTT,CAISDTRAGGTDTQYF
.,TRBJ2-7,TRBD2,TRBV11-2,TGTGCCAGCAGCTTACTGCGGGGGGCCGTCCACGAGCAGTACTTC,CASSLLRGAVHEQYF
.,TRBJ2-1,TRBD2,TRBV27,TGTGCCAGCAGTTCTTTCCTAGCGGGAGTATTTTACAATGAGCAGTTCTTC,CASSSFLAGVFYNEQFF
.,TRBJ2-2,TRBD2,TRBV27,TGTGCCAGCACCGGGCTAGCGGGTATAACCGGGGAGCTGTTTTTT,CASTGLAGITGELFF
.,TRBJ2-7,TRBD2,TRBV6-5,TGTGCCAGCAGTGCGCTCGGGGGGAACTCCTACGAGCAGTACTTC,CASSALGGNSYEQYF
.,TRBJ2-7,TRBD2,TRBV5-4,TGTGCCAGCAGCCCGGGGGGACTAGCGGGACAGGGGGAGCAGTACTTC,CASSPGGLAGQGEQYF
.,TRBJ2-1,.,TRBV27,TGTGCCAGCAGTCCACTACCTTGGACTCACAATGAGCAGTTCTTC,CASSPLPWTHNEQFF
.,TRBJ2-1,TRBD2,TRBV11-3,TGTGCCAGCAGCCTAGGACTAGCGGGAGTTGAGCAGTTCTTC,CASSLGLAGVEQFF
.,TRBJ2-1,.,TRBV27,TGTGCCAGCAGTTTAGGGTCAGGGGTCCACAATGAGCAGTTCTTC,CASSLGSGVHNEQFF
.,TRBJ2-5,.,TRBV12-1,TGTGCCAGCAGCCTACCGGAAGAGACCCAGTACTTC,CASSLPEETQYF
.,TRBJ2-1,TRBD2,TRBV5-4,TGTGCCAGCAGCCCCAAGGGACTAGCGGGAGGGCCCAGCTCCTACAATGAGCAGTTCTTC,CASSPKGLAGGPSSYNEQFF
.,TRBJ1-4,.,TRBV19,TGTGCCAGTAGTATAGCGGTAATCGGGAAACTGTTTTTT,CASSIAVIGKLFF
few,TRBJ1-5,.,TRBV19,TGTGCCTGCACAGGTTTCAATCAGCCCCAGCATTTT,CACTGFNQPQHF
few,TRBJ2-1,.,TRBV4-1,TGCGCCAGCAGCTCCCCAATTGGGGGGAATGAGCAGTTCTTC,CASSSPIGGNEQFF
.,TRBJ2-1,TRBD2,TRBV7-2,TGTGCCAGCAGGATGGGAGCGGGAGGGCCCTACAATGAGCAGTTCTTC,CASRMGAGGPYNEQFF
.,TRBJ2-2,.,TRBV12-5,TGTGCTAGTGGATGGGCGCACACCGGGGAGCTGTTTTTT,CASGWAHTGELFF
.,TRBJ2-1,.,TRBV1,TGCACCAGCAGCGCGCCTAGCGGGACGACCCAGGAGCAGTTCTTC,CTSSAPSGTTQEQFF
.,TRBJ2-3,TRBD1,TRBV19,TGTGCCAGTAGTATACGGACAGGGGGAATCGCAGATACGCAGTATTTT,CASSIRTGGIADTQYF
.,TRBJ1-2,.,TRBV29-1,TGCAGCGTGGCAGGACGGGACTATGGCTACACCTTC,CSVAGRDYGYTF
.,TRBJ2-5,.,TRBV7-9,TGTGCCAGCAGCCCGGTCTCGGGGGAGACCCAGTACTTC,CASSPVSGETQYF
.,TRBJ2-1,.,TRBV5-6,TGTGCCAGCAGCTTGTCATGGTCTAATGAGCAGTTCTTC,CASSLSWSNEQFF
.,TRBJ1-1,.,TRBV6-1,TGTGCCAGCAGTGAAGACGAGGGACTCGGGGCTTTCTTT,CASSEDEGLGAFF
.,TRBJ1-3,.,TRBV7-7,TGTGCTAGCAGCTTACGTCTGAGAAACGGCACCATATATTTT,CASSLRLRNGTIYF